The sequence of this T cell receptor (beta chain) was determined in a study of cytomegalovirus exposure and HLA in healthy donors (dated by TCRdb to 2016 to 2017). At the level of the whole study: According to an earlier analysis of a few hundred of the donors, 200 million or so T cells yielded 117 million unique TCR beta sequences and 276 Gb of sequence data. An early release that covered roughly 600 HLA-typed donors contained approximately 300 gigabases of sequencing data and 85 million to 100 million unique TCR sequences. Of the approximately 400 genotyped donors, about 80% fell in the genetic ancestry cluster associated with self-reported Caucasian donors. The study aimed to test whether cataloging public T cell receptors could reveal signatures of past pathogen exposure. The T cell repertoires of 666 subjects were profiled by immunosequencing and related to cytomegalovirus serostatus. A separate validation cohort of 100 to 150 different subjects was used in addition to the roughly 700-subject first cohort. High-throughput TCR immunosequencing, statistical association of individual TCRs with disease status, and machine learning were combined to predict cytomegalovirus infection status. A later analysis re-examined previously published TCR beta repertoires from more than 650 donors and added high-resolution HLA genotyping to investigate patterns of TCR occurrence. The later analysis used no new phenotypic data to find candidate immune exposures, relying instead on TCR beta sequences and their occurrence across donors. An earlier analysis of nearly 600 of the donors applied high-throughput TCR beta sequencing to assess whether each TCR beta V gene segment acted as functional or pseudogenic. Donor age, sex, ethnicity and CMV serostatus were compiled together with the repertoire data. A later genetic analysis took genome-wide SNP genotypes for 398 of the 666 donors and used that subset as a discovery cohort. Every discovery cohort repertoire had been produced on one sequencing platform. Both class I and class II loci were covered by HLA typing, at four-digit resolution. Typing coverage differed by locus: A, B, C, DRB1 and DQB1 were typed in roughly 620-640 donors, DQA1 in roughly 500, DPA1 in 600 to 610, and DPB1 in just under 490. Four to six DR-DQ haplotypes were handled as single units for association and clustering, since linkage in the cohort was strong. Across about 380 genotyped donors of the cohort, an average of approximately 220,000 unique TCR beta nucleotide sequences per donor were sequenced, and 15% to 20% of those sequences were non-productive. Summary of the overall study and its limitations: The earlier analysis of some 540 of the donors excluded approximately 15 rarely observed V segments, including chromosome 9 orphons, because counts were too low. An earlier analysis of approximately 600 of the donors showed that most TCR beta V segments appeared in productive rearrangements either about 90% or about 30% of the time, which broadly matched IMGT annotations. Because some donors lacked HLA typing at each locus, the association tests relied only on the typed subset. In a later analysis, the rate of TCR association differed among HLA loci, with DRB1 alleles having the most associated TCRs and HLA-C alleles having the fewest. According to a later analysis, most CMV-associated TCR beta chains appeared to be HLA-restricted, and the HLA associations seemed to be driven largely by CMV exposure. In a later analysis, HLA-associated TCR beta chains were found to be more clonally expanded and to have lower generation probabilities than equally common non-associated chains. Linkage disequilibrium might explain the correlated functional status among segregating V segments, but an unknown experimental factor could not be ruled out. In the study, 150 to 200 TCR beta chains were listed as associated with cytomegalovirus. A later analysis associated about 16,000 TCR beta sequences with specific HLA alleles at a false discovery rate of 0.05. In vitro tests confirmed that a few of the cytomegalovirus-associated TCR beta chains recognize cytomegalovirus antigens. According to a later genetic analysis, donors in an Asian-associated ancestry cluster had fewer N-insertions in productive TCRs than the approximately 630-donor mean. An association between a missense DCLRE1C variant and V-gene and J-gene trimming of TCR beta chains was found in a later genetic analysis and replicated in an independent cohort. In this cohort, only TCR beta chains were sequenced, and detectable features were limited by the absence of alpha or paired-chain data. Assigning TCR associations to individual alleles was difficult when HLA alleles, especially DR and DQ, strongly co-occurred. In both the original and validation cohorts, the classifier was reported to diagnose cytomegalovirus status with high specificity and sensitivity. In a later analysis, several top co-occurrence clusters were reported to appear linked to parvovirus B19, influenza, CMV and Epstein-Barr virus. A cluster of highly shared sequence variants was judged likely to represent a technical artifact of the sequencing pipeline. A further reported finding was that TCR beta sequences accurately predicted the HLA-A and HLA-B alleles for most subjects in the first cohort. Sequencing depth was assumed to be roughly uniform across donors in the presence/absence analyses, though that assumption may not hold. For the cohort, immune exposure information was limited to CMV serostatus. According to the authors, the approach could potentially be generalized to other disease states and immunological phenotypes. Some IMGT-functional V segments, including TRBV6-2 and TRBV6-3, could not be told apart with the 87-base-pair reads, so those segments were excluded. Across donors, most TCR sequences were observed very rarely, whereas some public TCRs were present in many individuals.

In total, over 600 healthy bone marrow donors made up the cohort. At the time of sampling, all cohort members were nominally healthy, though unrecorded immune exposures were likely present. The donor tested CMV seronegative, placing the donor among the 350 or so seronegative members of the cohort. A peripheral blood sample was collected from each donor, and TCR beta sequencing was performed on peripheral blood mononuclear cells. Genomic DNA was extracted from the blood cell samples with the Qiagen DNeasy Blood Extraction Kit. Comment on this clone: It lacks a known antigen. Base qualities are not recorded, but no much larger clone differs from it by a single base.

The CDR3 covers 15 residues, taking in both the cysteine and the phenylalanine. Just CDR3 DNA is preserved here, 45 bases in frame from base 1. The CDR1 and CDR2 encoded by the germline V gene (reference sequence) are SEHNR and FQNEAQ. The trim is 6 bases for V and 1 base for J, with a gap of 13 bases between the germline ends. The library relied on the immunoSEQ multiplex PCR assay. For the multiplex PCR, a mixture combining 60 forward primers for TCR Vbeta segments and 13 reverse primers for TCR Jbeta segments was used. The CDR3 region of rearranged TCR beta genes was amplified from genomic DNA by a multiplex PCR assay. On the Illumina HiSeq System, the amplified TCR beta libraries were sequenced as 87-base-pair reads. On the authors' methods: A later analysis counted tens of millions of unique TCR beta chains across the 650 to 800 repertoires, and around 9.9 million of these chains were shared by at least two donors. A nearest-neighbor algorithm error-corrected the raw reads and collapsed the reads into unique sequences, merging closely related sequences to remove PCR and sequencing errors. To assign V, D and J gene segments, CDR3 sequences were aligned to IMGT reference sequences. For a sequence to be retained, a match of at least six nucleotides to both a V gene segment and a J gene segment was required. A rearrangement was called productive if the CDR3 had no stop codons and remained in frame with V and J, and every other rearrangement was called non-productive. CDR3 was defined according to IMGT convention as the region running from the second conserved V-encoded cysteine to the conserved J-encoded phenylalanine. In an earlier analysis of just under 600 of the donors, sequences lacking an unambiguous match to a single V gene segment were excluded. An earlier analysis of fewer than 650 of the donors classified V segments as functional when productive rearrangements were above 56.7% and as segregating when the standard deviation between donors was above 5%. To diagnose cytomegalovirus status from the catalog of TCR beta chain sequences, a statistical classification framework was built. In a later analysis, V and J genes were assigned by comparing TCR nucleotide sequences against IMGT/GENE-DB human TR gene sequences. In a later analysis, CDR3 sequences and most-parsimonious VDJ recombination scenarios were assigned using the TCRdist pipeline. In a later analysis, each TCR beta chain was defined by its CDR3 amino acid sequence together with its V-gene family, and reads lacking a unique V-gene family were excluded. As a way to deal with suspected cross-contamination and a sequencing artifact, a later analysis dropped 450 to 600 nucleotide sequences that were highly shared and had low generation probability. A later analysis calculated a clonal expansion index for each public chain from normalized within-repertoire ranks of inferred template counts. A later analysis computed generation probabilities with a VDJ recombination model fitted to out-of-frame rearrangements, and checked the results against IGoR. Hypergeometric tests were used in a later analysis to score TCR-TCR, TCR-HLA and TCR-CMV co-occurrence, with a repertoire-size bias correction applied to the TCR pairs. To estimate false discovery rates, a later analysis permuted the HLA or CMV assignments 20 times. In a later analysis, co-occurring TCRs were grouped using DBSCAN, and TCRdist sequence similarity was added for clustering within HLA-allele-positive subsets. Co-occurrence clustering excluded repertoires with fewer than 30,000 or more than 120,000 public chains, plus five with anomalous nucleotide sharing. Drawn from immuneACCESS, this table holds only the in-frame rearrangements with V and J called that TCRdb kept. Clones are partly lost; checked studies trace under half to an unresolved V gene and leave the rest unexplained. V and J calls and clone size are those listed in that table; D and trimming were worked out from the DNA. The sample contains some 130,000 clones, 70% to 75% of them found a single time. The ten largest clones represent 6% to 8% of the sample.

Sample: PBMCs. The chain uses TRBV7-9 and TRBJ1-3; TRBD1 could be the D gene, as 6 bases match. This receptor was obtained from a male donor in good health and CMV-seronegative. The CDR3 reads CASSPDGTSGNTIYF. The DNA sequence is TGTGCCAGCAGTCCCGACGGGACATCTGGAAACACCATATATTTT.